Listed below are T cell receptor beta chains from one sample, sequenced in a study of blood T cell repertoires in COVID-19. Here immunoSEQ multiplex PCR was the method, and the copy in TCRdb shows in-frame clones only, minus some. The table lists hundreds of thousands of clones, about four fifths of them singletons. The sequenced sample consisted of peripheral blood. Every receptor here comes from a man older than 75 with acute or convalescent COVID-19. Both conserved end residues are part of each CDR3. A D gene is named only where the DNA matches it firmly. A clone size is listed for some rows: how often the clone was seen (once, few, many), or a class if it is expanded.

D gene	J gene	clone size	V gene	CDR3 length	CDR3 protein	CDR3 DNA
-	TRBJ2-4	-	TRBV18	16	CASSPPGLETKNIQYF	TGTGCCAGCTCACCACCGGGGCTGGAAACCAAAAACATTCAGTACTTC
-	TRBJ2-1	-	TRBV24-1	15	CATSDSPGLYNEQFF	TGTGCCACCAGTGACTCCCCGGGACTCTACAATGAGCAGTTCTTC
-	TRBJ1-1	-	TRBV12-3/TRBV12-4	13	CAIQGPAAFEAFF	TGTGCCATCCAGGGTCCCGCCGCATTTGAAGCTTTCTTT
TRBD1	TRBJ1-4	-	TRBV3-1/TRBV3-2	15	CASSRGQGEVEKLFF	TGTGCCAGCAGCCGAGGACAGGGGGAGGTCGAAAAACTGTTTTTT
-	TRBJ2-2	once	TRBV5-1	16	CASSLLPTGNTGELFF	TGCGCCAGCAGTCTTTTGCCGACGGGAAACACCGGGGAGCTGTTTTTT
TRBD1	TRBJ1-1	once	TRBV9	15	CASSVAGGGNTEAFF	TGTGCCAGCAGCGTAGCAGGGGGCGGGAACACTGAAGCTTTCTTT
TRBD1	TRBJ2-7	-	TRBV6-5	15	CASRNTGTGGYEQYF	TGTGCCAGCAGGAACACCGGGACAGGGGGGTACGAGCAGTACTTC
-	TRBJ2-3	once	TRBV6-5	13	CASSDSNTDTQYF	TGTGCCAGCAGTGACTCTAACACAGATACGCAGTATTTT
-	TRBJ1-2	few	TRBV5-1	14	CASSLDGRNYGYTF	TGCGCCAGCAGCTTGGATGGCAGGAACTATGGCTACACCTTC
TRBD2	TRBJ2-1	-	TRBV7-8	17	CASSSPGIAGGREEQFF	TGTGCCAGCAGCTCTCCCGGGATAGCGGGAGGAAGGGAAGAGCAGTTCTTC
-	TRBJ1-1	-	TRBV6-5	11	CASFRGSEAFF	TGTGCCAGCTTCAGGGGATCTGAAGCTTTCTTT
-	TRBJ1-1	-	TRBV24-1	13	CANPDKAITEAFF	TGTGCCAACCCCGACAAGGCGATCACTGAAGCTTTCTTT
-	TRBJ2-2	once	TRBV14	14	CASSYGLNTGELFF	TGTGCCAGCAGCTATGGACTCAACACCGGGGAGCTGTTTTTT
TRBD2	TRBJ2-1	once	TRBV13	18	CASSLTGLAVLKGDEQFF	TGTGCCAGCAGCTTAACGGGACTAGCGGTCCTTAAGGGGGATGAGCAGTTCTTC
-	TRBJ1-6	once	TRBV27	13	CASSYGDNSPLHF	TGTGCCAGCAGTTACGGGGACAACTCACCCCTCCACTTT
-	TRBJ2-1	medium-sized	TRBV6-4	16	CASSDQPAGAHNEQFF	TGTGCCAGCAGTGACCAACCAGCGGGCGCCCACAATGAGCAGTTCTTC
TRBD1	TRBJ1-5	-	TRBV7-2	15	CASSQGTGSNQPQHF	TGTGCCAGCAGCCAAGGGACAGGATCCAATCAGCCCCAGCATTTT
TRBD1	TRBJ2-2	-	TRBV11-1	14	CASSWDRVAGELFF	TGTGCCAGCAGCTGGGACAGGGTGGCCGGGGAGCTGTTTTTT
-	TRBJ2-1	-	TRBV11-3	14	CASSLRQGLNEQFF	TGTGCCAGCAGCTTAAGGCAGGGTCTCAATGAGCAGTTCTTC
-	TRBJ1-5	-	TRBV6-1	14	CASSEAGGNQPQHF	TGTGCCAGCAGTGAAGCCGGGGGGAATCAGCCCCAGCATTTT
-	TRBJ1-4	-	TRBV27	17	CASSPKMRDGFNEKLFF	TGTGCCAGCAGTCCAAAGATGCGCGACGGGTTTAATGAAAAACTGTTTTTT
-	TRBJ2-3	-	TRBV9	14	CASSVEVGRDTQYF	TGTGCCAGCAGCGTAGAGGTGGGGAGAGATACGCAGTATTTT
-	TRBJ1-2	-	TRBV7-9	12	CASSFNSYGYTF	TGTGCCAGCAGCTTTAACAGCTATGGCTACACCTTC
TRBD1	TRBJ2-7	-	TRBV19	15	CASSRRTGGVYEQYF	TGTGCCAGTAGTAGACGGACAGGGGGAGTCTACGAGCAGTACTTC
-	TRBJ1-5	-	TRBV5-1	15	CASRYGTLGNQPQHF	TGCGCCAGCAGGTACGGGACATTGGGTAATCAGCCCCAGCATTTT
TRBD1	TRBJ1-3	-	TRBV6-5	13	CASSRDSRNTIYF	TGTGCCAGCAGCCGGGACAGCAGAAACACCATATATTTT
-	TRBJ1-5	-	TRBV3-1/TRBV3-2	14	CASSQIMGSQPQHF	TGTGCCAGCAGCCAAATCATGGGGAGCCAGCCCCAGCATTTT
-	TRBJ2-7	-	TRBV27	15	CASSLLQGGSYEQYF	TGTGCCAGCAGTCTCCTACAGGGGGGGTCCTACGAGCAGTACTTC
TRBD1	TRBJ2-2	-	TRBV15	16	CATSRGQGEQTGELFF	TGTGCCACCAGCAGGGGACAGGGGGAACAGACCGGGGAGCTGTTTTTT
-	TRBJ1-1	-	TRBV5-1	14	CASSLVARNTEAFF	TGCGCCAGCAGCTTGGTTGCCAGGAACACTGAAGCTTTCTTT
-	TRBJ2-5	-	TRBV7-9	15	CASSTPLQGRKTQYF	TGTGCCAGCAGCACGCCCCTACAGGGGAGGAAGACCCAGTACTTC
-	TRBJ2-7	-	TRBV11-2	16	CASSLDQVAIPYEQYF	TGTGCCAGCAGCTTAGATCAGGTGGCTATTCCCTACGAGCAGTACTTC
TRBD1	TRBJ1-1	-	TRBV5-1	15	CASSLDGQGNTEAFF	TGCGCCAGCAGCTTGGACGGACAGGGAAACACTGAAGCTTTCTTT
TRBD2	TRBJ2-1	-	TRBV28	16	CASSSPLAGGRNEQFF	TGTGCCAGCAGTTCCCCCCTAGCGGGGGGGCGGAATGAGCAGTTCTTC
-	TRBJ2-7	-	TRBV6-5	14	CATLQRDTSYEQYF	TGTGCCACCCTTCAGAGGGACACCTCTTACGAGCAGTACTTC
-	TRBJ1-4	-	TRBV24-1	15	CATSDSRGLNEKLFF	TGTGCCACCAGTGATTCAAGAGGGCTTAATGAAAAACTGTTTTTT
-	TRBJ1-2	-	TRBV5-6	13	CASSLAANYGYTF	TGTGCCAGCAGCTTGGCAGCTAACTATGGCTACACCTTC
TRBD2	TRBJ2-1	-	TRBV18	16	CASSPPRGSGRHEQFF	TGTGCCAGCTCACCACCTAGGGGAAGCGGGAGGCATGAGCAGTTCTTC
TRBD2	TRBJ2-2	once	TRBV5-1	15	CASSLAGVGTGELFF	TGCGCCAGCAGTCTAGCGGGAGTAGGCACCGGGGAGCTGTTTTTT
TRBD1	TRBJ2-7	-	TRBV6-5	14	CASIPGTGVYEQYF	TGTGCCAGCATACCCGGGACAGGGGTTTACGAGCAGTACTTC
-	TRBJ1-2	-	TRBV28	13	CASSSDLRAGYTF	TGTGCCAGCAGTTCCGATTTGAGGGCGGGCTACACCTTC
TRBD2	TRBJ2-1	-	TRBV6-2/TRBV6-3	15	CASSSGGAGYNEQFF	TGTGCCAGCAGCTCCGGGGGGGCGGGCTACAATGAGCAGTTCTTC
-	TRBJ2-3	-	TRBV28	17	CASLMDREGWSTDTQYF	TGTGCCAGCCTTATGGACAGGGAGGGATGGAGCACAGATACGCAGTATTTT
-	TRBJ2-1	-	TRBV5-1	15	CASSPGPRDNNEQFF	TGCGCCAGCAGTCCGGGACCCAGGGACAACAATGAGCAGTTCTTC